A single sample gave rise to the 17 T cell receptor beta chains below, sequenced in a study of control samples from healthy donors and cancer patients. Assay: immunoSEQ multiplex PCR; the TCRdb copy retains only in-frame clones and omits some. Of more than 10,000 clones listed, 90% to 95% are singletons. Sequencing was done on a sample of PBMCs. These receptors were obtained from a man at least 80 years old with lung cancer.

V and J are TRBV6-5 and TRBJ2-7, with 8 bases matching TRBD1. With V trimmed by 5 bases and J by 7 bases, 13 bases remained unmatched. The CDR3 is 15 residues long. CDR1 and CDR2 (germline): MNHEY, SVGAGI. CDR3 amino acids: CASSTPVQGAREQYF. For the CDR3, the DNA is TGTGCCAGCAGTACCCCTGTGCAGGGGGCGCGGGAGCAGTACTTC.

The V gene is TRBV15, the J gene TRBJ2-5, with a weak D call TRBD1 (5 bases). The germline V and J ends were trimmed by 1 base and 2 bases, with 17 bases remaining between them. This CDR3 is 17 amino acids long. The germline gives CDR1 LNHNV, CDR2 YYDKDF (reference sequence). For the CDR3, the DNA is TGTGCCACCAGCAGAGTCCGAACAGGCGAAGGGCAAGAGACCCAGTACTTC. This codes for CATSRVRTGEGQETQYF.

The genes are TRBV7-2 and TRBJ2-3, with a weak D call TRBD1 (7 bases). V shed 5 bases and J shed 5 bases, with 14 bases lying between them. The CDR3 sequence is 14 residues long. CDR1 is SGHTA and CDR2 is FQGNSA in the germline V gene. CDR3 sequence reads: CASSPRGAKDTQYF. The CDR3 DNA is TGTGCCAGCAGCCCCAGGGGGGCCAAAGATACGCAGTATTTT.

This chain's CDR3 is CASSQGAGARNIQYF. The CDR3 DNA reads TGTGCCAGCAGCCAAGGAGCGGGGGCGCGGAACATTCAGTACTTC. The chain couples TRBV3-1 (or the pseudogene TRBV3-2) to TRBJ2-4; TRBD2 matches at 8 bases. The V gene end was trimmed by 1 base and the J gene end by 7 bases; junction bases not matched to a gene: 6. This CDR3 has 15 amino acids. CDR1 and CDR2 from the germline V gene are LGHDT and YNNKEL (reference sequence).

A few counts support this clone. This chain links TRBV19 with TRBJ1-3; 9 positions agree with TRBD1. This CDR3 has 15 amino acids. Per germline, CDR1 LNHDA and CDR2 SQIVND (reference sequence). The V and J ends lost 10 bases and 3 bases, in that order; junction bases with no gene match: 10. This chain's CDR3 is CATSKQGAYGNTIYF. CDR3 in DNA: TGTGCCACCTCAAAACAGGGGGCATATGGAAACACCATATATTTT.

The gene calls are TRBV21-1 and TRBJ2-7; TRBD1 reflects the table's D call only, with no check against the DNA. TRBV21-1 represents a pseudogene. The CDR3 runs 13 residues. This chain's CDR3 is CASSTRTGGEQYV. The DNA of the CDR3 is TGTGCCAGCAGCACCCGGACAGGTGGCGAGCAGTACGTC.

This clone was seen just once. V usage is TRBV7-9 and J usage is TRBJ1-1; maybe TRBD1 (6 bases). CDR1 is SEHNR, CDR2 FQNEAQ, per germline (reference sequence). The V and J ends lost 2 bases and 3 bases respectively, with 16 bases between them. The CDR3 runs 16 residues. CDR3 residues: CASSLPRQDGDTEAFF. The CDR3 DNA reads TGTGCCAGCAGCTTACCCAGACAGGACGGGGACACTGAAGCTTTCTTT.

This chain joins TRBV7-2 and TRBJ1-5, with TRBD1 matching 8 bases. CDR3 length equals 16 residues. The V gene's germline CDR1 is SGHTA and CDR2 FQGNSA. The V gene end was trimmed by 5 bases and the J gene end by 2 bases; junction bases not matched to a gene: 8. The CDR3 is CASSPGQGGGNQPQHF. The CDR3 DNA is TGTGCCAGCAGCCCCGGACAGGGAGGGGGCAATCAGCCCCAGCATTTT.

This chain joins TRBV12-2 and TRBJ1-1. TRBV12-2 is tagged as a pseudogene. CDR3 length: 18 residues. DNA for the CDR3: TGTGCAAGTCGCCTACGTATGGGGGGAAATCCCCTGAACACTGAAGCTTTCTTT. This encodes CASRLRMGGNPLNTEAFF.

The chain couples TRBV5-8 to TRBJ1-6; D remains unclear. The germline CDR1 and CDR2 sequences are SGHTS and YDEGEE. The length of the CDR3 is 16 residues. V gave up 0 bases and J gave up 2 bases, with 9 bases separating them. CDR3 sequence reads: CASSLGGPPYNSPLHF. Written as DNA, the CDR3 is TGTGCCAGCAGCTTGGGAGGGCCTCCCTATAATTCACCCCTCCACTTT.

This chain connects TRBV6-2 or TRBV6-3 to TRBJ2-2, with TRBD2 matching 9 bases. Trimming removed 4 bases from V and 6 bases from J; junction bases left unmatched: 6. Germline values: CDR1 MNHEY, CDR2 SVGEGT. CDR3 size: 15 residues. Here the CDR3 DNA reads TGTGCCAGCAGTTCTAGCGGGGCCGTCTCCGGGGAGCTGTTTTTT. Encoded protein: CASSSSGAVSGELFF.

The CDR3 DNA reads TGCGCCAGCAGCCTGGACTTTTCCTCCTATAATTCACCCCTCCACTTT. Its translation is CASSLDFSSYNSPLHF. This sequence joins TRBV5-1 and TRBJ1-6, with D hard to call. V gave up 4 bases and J gave up 0 bases, with 11 bases separating them. Per the germline V gene, CDR1 is SGHRS and CDR2 is YFSETQ. This CDR3 is 16 amino acids long.

The rearrangement uses TRBV7-9 and TRBJ1-2, with a possible D match to TRBD1 (6 bases). There are 15 residues in the CDR3. Germline CDR1 is SEHNR and CDR2 is FQNEAQ (reference sequence). Trimming shortened V by 2 bases and J by 3 bases, and 13 bases separated the two germline ends. The CDR3 here is CASSLQGRNYYGYTF. DNA of the CDR3: TGTGCCAGCAGCTTACAGGGGAGGAATTACTATGGCTACACCTTC.

V is TRBV24-1 and J is TRBJ2-3; tentative D call: TRBD1 (6 bases). The length of the CDR3 is 14 residues. Trimming took 0 bases from V and 6 from J, leaving 9 bases between them. CDR1 KGHDR and CDR2 SFDVKD come from the germline V gene. This CDR3 reads CATSDLPQGDTQYF. In nucleotides, the CDR3 is TGTGCCACCAGTGATTTGCCCCAGGGGGATACGCAGTATTTT.

The V call is TRBV5-4, the J call TRBJ2-1; TRBD2 matches at 13 bases. The V gene end was trimmed by 4 bases and the J gene end by 5 bases; junction bases not matched to a gene: 6. This CDR3 contains 16 residues. The germline V gene has CDR1 SGHNT and CDR2 YYREEE (reference sequence). The CDR3 DNA is TGTGCCAGCAGCGCTCCCGGGACTAGCGGGGACAATGAGCAGTTCTTC. Its translation is CASSAPGTSGDNEQFF.

The chain is built from TRBV5-1 and TRBJ1-2; TRBD1 might be the D (5 bases). The V gene lost 5 bases and the J gene lost 2 bases, with 13 bases spanning the gap. This CDR3 contains 14 residues. Germline-derived CDR1 and CDR2 are SGHRS and YFSETQ. Here the CDR3 DNA reads TGCGCCAGCAGTCGGGGGGAAGGGAACTATGGCTACACCTTC. This translates into CASSRGEGNYGYTF.

This clone is medium-sized within its sample. The V and J genes are TRBV3-1 (or the pseudogene TRBV3-2) and TRBJ2-5, with unresolved D. The CDR3 length is 14 residues. The germline V gene has CDR1 LGHDT and CDR2 YNNKEL (reference sequence). V was cut by 3 bases and J by 5 bases, with 13 bases left in between. CDR3 loop: CASSQGPPGETQYF. DNA for the CDR3: TGTGCCAGCAGCCAGGGCCCACCTGGGGAGACCCAGTACTTC.